This T cell receptor beta chain stems from a study of neurological immune-mediated disorders. This clonotype turned up a few times. The sample's time point: longitudinal time-point 2. From germline, CDR1 is MNHEY and CDR2 SVGAGI. The junction had 2 bases not matched to a gene; V was cut back by 0 bases and J by 2 bases. The length of the CDR3 is 15 residues. TCRdb passed the 5' RACE reads through MiXCR, listing each CDR3 protein once. Here the sample spans about 60,000 distinct CDR3 sequences, more than 9.5% being singletons. The source material was PBMCs. The receptor was derived from a man aged 25-40 years in good health. The J gene is TRBJ2-7, the V gene TRBV6-5, with TRBD1 identical over 9 bases. CDR3 in amino acids: CASSYSDRGPYEQYF. The CDR3 coding sequence is TGTGCCAGCAGTTACTCGGACAGGGGACCCTACGAGCAGTACTTC.